The sample holds one count of the clone carrying this TCR beta chain. It was with random hexamers that about 0.45 to 1 ug RNA was reverse transcribed. TCRdb reprocessed the immunoSEQ multiplex PCR reads via MiXCR and lists one record per CDR3 protein. The top ten hold around 0.12% of the sample, which has some 100,000 distinct CDR3 sequences, 80% to 95% seen once. The data stem from a study of CD8 T cells in Susac syndrome. Trimming removed 4 bases from V and 6 bases from J, with 9 bases in between. The CDR3 totals 12 residues. Germline V gene lookup returns CDR1 MNHEY and CDR2 SVGEGT. This clonotype was obtained from a human donor in good health. The chain links TRBV6-2 or TRBV6-3 to TRBJ1-2, with a weak D call TRBD1 (5 bases). The specimen sequenced was CD8+ T cells from PBMCs. The CDR3 DNA reads TGTGCCAGCAGTTGGCAGGGTGATGGCTACACCTTC. This gives the protein CASSWQGDGYTF.